This T cell receptor (beta chain) was recovered during a study of cytomegalovirus exposure and HLA in healthy donors. In the study overall: Early released data had about 85 million unique TCRs, all coming from HLA-typed donors.

Regarding the study as a whole: High sensitivity and specificity were reportedly achieved when the classifier diagnosed cytomegalovirus status. TCR beta sequences reportedly predicted most subjects' HLA-A and HLA-B alleles accurately.

A word on this clone: Its cognate antigen is unknown.

Trimming removed 6 bases at V and 4 bases at J, with 6 bases between. The CDR3 has 11 residues. The V gene's germline CDR1 is SNHLY and CDR2 FYNNEI. The PCR used 60 Vbeta and 13 Jbeta primers. Assay used: immunoSEQ multiplex PCR; TCRdb lists only in-frame clones, some missing. The profile shows around 140,000 clones, approximately 75% of them singletons. The receptor was isolated from a man aged 45-65 years in good health and CMV-seropositive. V and J are TRBV2 and TRBJ2-5; D remains ambiguous. The specimen was PBMCs. Here the CDR3 reads CASRIGETQYF. DNA of the CDR3: TGTGCCAGCAGAATCGGAGAGACCCAGTACTTC.